This TCR beta chain is from a study of blood T cell repertoires in COVID-19 (dated by TCRdb to 2020 to 2022). In the study overall: The collaborator samples originated in the United States, Italy and Spain and spanned the acute and convalescent phases of COVID-19. Deeply sampled blood TCRbeta repertoires from subjects exposed to, actively infected with, or recovered from COVID-19 were included in the dataset. The samples were drawn from two sources: the first 160 participants of the ongoing ImmuneRACE study, and 1,000 to 1,500 subjects contributed by 6 global collaborators. The repertoires were released in a freely available public database meant as a resource for research on the immune response to SARS-CoV-2. Nearly every sample came with metadata listing a de-identified subject ID, COVID-19 status, age in years and sex. Where HLA class I and class II types were available, the types were taken from metadata supplied by the sample provider, not from assay-based typing. The material from the prospective study consisted of cDNA or gDNA derived from T cells, B-cell-depleted T cells, or PBMCs.

Via the germline V gene, CDR1 is SGHDT and CDR2 YYEEEE. The CDR3 has 16 amino acids, counting the end cysteine and phenylalanine. Only the CDR3 part of the read is kept: 48 bases, read in frame from the first base. A distance of 18 bases separates the germline ends of V and J, which lose 4 bases and 5 bases respectively. General study outcomes and caveats: The quantity of clinical and demographic metadata differed by source and by participant and was supplied without curation.

A note on this clone: Its antigen is not yet known. Per-base qualities were not stored, and no clone one base away is much larger.

Collaborating institutions collected whole blood in K2EDTA tubes following their own protocols. For TCRbeta analysis, collaborators shipped samples as frozen whole blood, isolated PBMCs, or DNA extracted from either of those sample types. The immunoSEQ Assay, a bias-controlled multiplex PCR, was used to amplify TCRbeta CDR3 regions from genomic DNA. In the original analysis: The number of nucleated cells in each sample was estimated from the amplification of reference gene primers within the assay. To quantify the absolute abundance of each unique TCRbeta CDR3 rearrangement, sequence reads were collapsed and filtered. For each sample, productive Simpson clonality was calculated by taking the square root of Simpson's diversity index across productive rearrangements. The table was pulled from immuneACCESS by TCRdb, which kept in-frame rearrangements only. Such tables lose some clones; where checked, under half of the loss comes from unresolved V genes, and the rest has no known cause. The V and J calls and clone size are taken from that table; D and trimming were inferred from the DNA. The sample table contains around 270,000 clones; only one count was recorded for around 89% of them. Approximately 4.2% of the sample comes from the top ten.

The sequencing sample was made of peripheral blood. The chain is encoded by TRBV5-6 joined to TRBJ1-4, with a tentative D gene TRBD1 over 5 matching bases. The sequence came from a man in his forties with acute or convalescent COVID-19. The DNA sequence is given as TGTGCCAGCAGCCCCACCTCGGGACTCAAAAATGAAAAACTGTTTTTT. Its protein is CASSPTSGLKNEKLFF.